This T cell receptor (beta chain) was recorded in a study of CD8 T cells in ankylosing spondylitis. Study-wide points: Apparently characteristic of ankylosing spondylitis blood was a TCR beta motif (roughly eight highly homologous variants).

A single record per CDR3 protein comes from TCRdb applying MiXCR to the 5' RACE reads. The sample lists roughly 470,000 distinct CDR3 sequences, approximately 26% occurring once. A few counts support this clonotype. Its specificity is unknown. V was clipped by 7 bases and J by 7 bases, with 12 bases between them. This CDR3 spans 12 amino acids. Germline CDR1 reads SGHRS; CDR2 reads YFSETQ. This receptor was identified in a male donor with ankylosing spondylitis. The material sequenced was blood, either unsorted or a sorted T cell fraction (not recorded which). The genes are TRBV5-1 and TRBJ1-5; D is perhaps TRBD1 (5 bases). CDR3 in DNA: TGCGCCAGCCCGGGGGGGAAACAGCCCCAGCATTTT. Translating gives CASPGGKQPQHF.